This T cell receptor (beta chain) was captured by sequencing in a study of memory CD4+ T cells and cytomegalovirus serostatus. Sequencing used immunoSEQ multiplex PCR; TCRdb keeps in-frame clones, though not all of them. The sample lists over 50,000 clones, 82% seen once, with over 0.7% in the top ten. Per the germline V gene, CDR1 is SGHTA and CDR2 is FQGTGA. The J segment lost 8 bases and the V segment lost 6 bases, leaving 12 bases of the junction unmatched. The CDR3 extends over 15 amino acids. The sort gate was single viable CD3+CD4+CD8-CD45RO+ cells for memory CD4+ T cells. Source material: memory CD4+ T cells from blood. This receptor was taken from an adult in good health and CMV-seronegative. The chain couples TRBV7-3 to TRBJ2-3, with TRBD1 matching over 9 bases. The CDR3 sequence: CASSPGQGSVSTQYF. CDR3 bases: TGTGCCAGCAGTCCGGGACAGGGAAGCGTGAGTACGCAGTATTTT.